The sample holds a few counts of the clone carrying this T cell receptor beta chain. The sample originates from a study of blood T cells in healthy people across ages. Primed by a sample-barcoded 5' primer and a J-beta primer mix, a second PCR proceeded for 7 to 11 cycles. Each cDNA molecule was tagged by a template-switch adaptor that had 12 random nucleotides. Every individual sample yielded 2.5 million or more paired-end reads (each containing CDR3). TCRdb called the 5' RACE reads again in MiXCR, with one record for every CDR3 protein. The sample records more than 1,000,000 distinct CDR3 sequences, under 30% being singletons. V shed 3 bases and J shed 0 bases, with 12 bases lying between them. The CDR3 extends over 16 amino acids. These data also formed part of another study, on T cells of mothers and their children. That paper adds: Reads recorded for TCR beta CDR3 numbered over 10 million per mother and around 2.8 million per child.

The specimen sequenced was blood. The chain employs TRBV12-3 or TRBV12-4 and TRBJ1-3; no definite D call. The clonotype was recovered from a girl aged 2-9 years in good health. The CDR3 here is CASSFTPEYSGNTIYF. CDR3 in DNA: TGTGCCAGCAGTTTCACCCCAGAGTACTCTGGAAACACCATATATTTT.